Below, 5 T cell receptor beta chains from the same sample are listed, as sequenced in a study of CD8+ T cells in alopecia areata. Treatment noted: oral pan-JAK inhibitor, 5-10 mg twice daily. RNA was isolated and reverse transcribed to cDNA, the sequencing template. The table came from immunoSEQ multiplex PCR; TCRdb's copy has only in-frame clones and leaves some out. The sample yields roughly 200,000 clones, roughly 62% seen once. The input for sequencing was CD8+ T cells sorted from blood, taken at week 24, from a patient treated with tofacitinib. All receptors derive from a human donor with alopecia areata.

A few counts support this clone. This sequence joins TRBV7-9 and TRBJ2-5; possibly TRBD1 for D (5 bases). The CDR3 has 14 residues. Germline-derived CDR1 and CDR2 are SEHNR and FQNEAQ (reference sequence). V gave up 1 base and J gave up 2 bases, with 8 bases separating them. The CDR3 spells CASSLVKGQETQYF. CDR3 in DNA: TGTGCCAGCAGCTTAGTAAAGGGGCAAGAGACCCAGTACTTC.

CDR3 in DNA: TGTGCCAGCAGCGTGCTCAGGGTATCCTACGAGCAGTACTTC. It encodes CASSVLRVSYEQYF. The rearrangement links TRBV5-5 to TRBJ2-7; possible D gene TRBD1, 5 bases. Looked up from germline, CDR1 is SGHKS and CDR2 is YYEKEE (reference sequence). The CDR3 loop spans 14 amino acids. The V gene lost 4 bases and the J gene lost 1 base, with 12 bases spanning the gap.

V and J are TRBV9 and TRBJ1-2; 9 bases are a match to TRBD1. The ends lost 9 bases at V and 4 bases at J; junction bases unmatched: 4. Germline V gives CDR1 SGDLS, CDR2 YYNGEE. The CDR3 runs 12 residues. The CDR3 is CATWDRVYGYTF. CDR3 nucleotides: TGTGCCACCTGGGACAGGGTCTATGGCTACACCTTC.

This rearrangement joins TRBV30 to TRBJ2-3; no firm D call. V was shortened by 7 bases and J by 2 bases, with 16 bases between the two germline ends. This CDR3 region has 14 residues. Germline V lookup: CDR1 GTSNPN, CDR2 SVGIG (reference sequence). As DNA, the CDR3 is TGTGCCTACCGAGCAGGTTTCTCCACAGATACGCAGTATTTT. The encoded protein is CAYRAGFSTDTQYF.

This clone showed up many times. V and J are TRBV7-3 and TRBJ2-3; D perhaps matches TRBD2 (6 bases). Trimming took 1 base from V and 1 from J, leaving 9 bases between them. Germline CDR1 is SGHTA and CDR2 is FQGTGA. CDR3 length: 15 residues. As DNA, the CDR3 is TGTGCCAGCAGCTTAATTTGGGGGGGCACAGATACGCAGTATTTT. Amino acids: CASSLIWGGTDTQYF.